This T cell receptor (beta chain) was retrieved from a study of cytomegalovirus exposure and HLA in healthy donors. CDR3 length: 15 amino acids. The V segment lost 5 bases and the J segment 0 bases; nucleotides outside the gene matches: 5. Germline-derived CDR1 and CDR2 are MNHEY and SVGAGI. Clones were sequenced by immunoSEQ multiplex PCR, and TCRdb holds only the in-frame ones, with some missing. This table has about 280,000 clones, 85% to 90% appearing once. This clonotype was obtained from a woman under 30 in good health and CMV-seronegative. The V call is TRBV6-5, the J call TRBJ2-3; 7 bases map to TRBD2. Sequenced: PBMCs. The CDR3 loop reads CASSPGGTSTDTQYF. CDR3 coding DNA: TGTGCCAGCAGTCCCGGGGGGACTAGCACAGATACGCAGTATTTT.